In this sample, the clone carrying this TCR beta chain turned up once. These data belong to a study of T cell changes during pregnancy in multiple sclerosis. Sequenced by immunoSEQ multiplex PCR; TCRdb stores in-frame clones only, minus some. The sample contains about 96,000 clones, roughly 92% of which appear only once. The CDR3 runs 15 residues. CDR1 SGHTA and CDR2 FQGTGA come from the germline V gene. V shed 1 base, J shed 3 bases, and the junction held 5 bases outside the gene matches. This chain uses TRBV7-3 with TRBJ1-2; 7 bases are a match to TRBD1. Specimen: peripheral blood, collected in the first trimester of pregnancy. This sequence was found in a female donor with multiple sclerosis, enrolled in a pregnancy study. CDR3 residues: CASSLIGGGDYGYTF. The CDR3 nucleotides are TGTGCCAGCAGCTTAATCGGAGGGGGCGACTATGGCTACACCTTC.